A selection of T cell receptor beta chains follows, all from one sample in a study of blood T cell repertoires in COVID-19. Assay used: immunoSEQ multiplex PCR; TCRdb lists only in-frame clones, some missing. The table has some 110,000 clones, about 84% seen once. Material for sequencing was peripheral blood. These receptors were obtained from a woman in her sixties or seventies with acute or convalescent COVID-19. Each CDR3 is given with its conserved first and last residue. A D gene is named only where the DNA matches it firmly. Size is omitted from some rows. Given values are once, few, many or a class for expanded clones.

j_gene: TRBJ1-2; abundance: NA; v_gene: TRBV19; d_gene: NA; CDR3nt: TGTGCCAGTAGTATACGGGATGCTGGCTACACCTTC; CDR3aa: CASSIRDAGYTF
j_gene: TRBJ1-2; abundance: few; v_gene: TRBV25-1; d_gene: TRBD1; CDR3nt: TGTGCCAGCAGTGGAATAACCGGGACAGGGGGCGCCCTCTATGGCTACACCTTC; CDR3aa: CASSGITGTGGALYGYTF
j_gene: TRBJ1-2; abundance: few; v_gene: TRBV5-1; d_gene: NA; CDR3nt: TGCGCCAGCAGCACCGGGACACCTAACTATGGCTACACCTTC; CDR3aa: CASSTGTPNYGYTF
j_gene: TRBJ2-1; abundance: NA; v_gene: TRBV5-6; d_gene: TRBD2; CDR3nt: TGTGCCAGCAGCTTGGTAGCTAGCGGGATTTACAATGAGCAGTTCTTC; CDR3aa: CASSLVASGIYNEQFF
j_gene: TRBJ1-2; abundance: NA; v_gene: TRBV7-2; d_gene: TRBD1; CDR3nt: TGTGCCAGCAGCCCGGGGCAGGGGGCTGGCTACACCTTC; CDR3aa: CASSPGQGAGYTF
j_gene: TRBJ2-7; abundance: NA; v_gene: TRBV2; d_gene: NA; CDR3nt: TGTGCCACCCGGCAGGCCTACGAGCAGTACTTC; CDR3aa: CATRQAYEQYF
j_gene: TRBJ1-4; abundance: NA; v_gene: TRBV6-4; d_gene: TRBD1; CDR3nt: TGTGCCAGCAGCCTCCTTTCCGACAGGGACGATGAAAAACTGTTTTTT; CDR3aa: CASSLLSDRDDEKLFF
j_gene: TRBJ2-7; abundance: NA; v_gene: TRBV6-1; d_gene: TRBD2; CDR3nt: TGTGCCAGCAGTGGAGCGGGGAGGGGCGTTTACGAGCAGTACTTC; CDR3aa: CASSGAGRGVYEQYF
j_gene: TRBJ2-7; abundance: NA; v_gene: TRBV2; d_gene: TRBD1; CDR3nt: TGTGCCAGCAGCGACCGGGACAGGCCCTCCTACGAGCAGTACTTC; CDR3aa: CASSDRDRPSYEQYF
j_gene: TRBJ2-7; abundance: NA; v_gene: TRBV3-1/TRBV3-2; d_gene: TRBD2; CDR3nt: TGTGCCAGCAGCCTCAGATGGGCTAGCGGGGGGGGATCCTACGAGCAGTACTTC; CDR3aa: CASSLRWASGGGSYEQYF
j_gene: TRBJ2-7; abundance: NA; v_gene: TRBV28; d_gene: NA; CDR3nt: TGTGCCAGCAGTTTCTGGCAGGTTTACGAGCAGTACTTC; CDR3aa: CASSFWQVYEQYF
j_gene: TRBJ1-5; abundance: NA; v_gene: TRBV28; d_gene: TRBD1; CDR3nt: TGTGCCAGCAGTTTTCCCGGGACAGGGGGTCCTGATCAGCCCCAGCATTTT; CDR3aa: CASSFPGTGGPDQPQHF
j_gene: TRBJ2-5; abundance: NA; v_gene: TRBV2; d_gene: TRBD2; CDR3nt: TGTGCCAGCAACTGGGAGACTAGCGGGGGGACCAGGGAGACCCAGTACTTC; CDR3aa: CASNWETSGGTRETQYF
j_gene: TRBJ1-2; abundance: few; v_gene: TRBV15; d_gene: TRBD1; CDR3nt: TGTGCCACCAGCAAATGGGGGACAGGGTACGGCTACACCTTC; CDR3aa: CATSKWGTGYGYTF
j_gene: TRBJ2-3; abundance: NA; v_gene: TRBV6-5; d_gene: NA; CDR3nt: TGTGCCAGCAGTCGACTAACCGGGGATACGCAGTATTTT; CDR3aa: CASSRLTGDTQYF
j_gene: TRBJ2-3; abundance: NA; v_gene: TRBV5-1; d_gene: NA; CDR3nt: TGCGCCAGCAGCTTGGACAGGGCTGGGACAGATACGCAGTATTTT; CDR3aa: CASSLDRAGTDTQYF
j_gene: TRBJ1-2; abundance: NA; v_gene: TRBV4-2; d_gene: TRBD1; CDR3nt: TGTGCCAGCAGCCCGGGACAGGGGGCTTTAAGGGATGGCTACACCTTC; CDR3aa: CASSPGQGALRDGYTF
j_gene: TRBJ1-1; abundance: NA; v_gene: TRBV29-1; d_gene: NA; CDR3nt: TGCAGCGGTATCAGGTCCATGAACACTGAAGCTTTCTTT; CDR3aa: CSGIRSMNTEAFF
j_gene: TRBJ2-5; abundance: NA; v_gene: TRBV15; d_gene: TRBD1; CDR3nt: TGTGCCACCAGCGGTACAGGGGGCTTGAAGACCCAGTACTTC; CDR3aa: CATSGTGGLKTQYF
j_gene: TRBJ2-3; abundance: NA; v_gene: TRBV18; d_gene: TRBD2; CDR3nt: TGTGCCAGCTCTACGGGACTAGCGGGCGGGTCGGATACGCAGTATTTT; CDR3aa: CASSTGLAGGSDTQYF
j_gene: TRBJ2-3; abundance: NA; v_gene: TRBV5-1; d_gene: NA; CDR3nt: TGCGCCAGCAGCGCCGGACAGGGAGGGACAGATACGCAGTATTTT; CDR3aa: CASSAGQGGTDTQYF
j_gene: TRBJ1-1; abundance: once; v_gene: TRBV5-1; d_gene: NA; CDR3nt: TGCGCCAGCACCCGCGAGGGTAACACTGAAGCTTTCTTT; CDR3aa: CASTREGNTEAFF
j_gene: TRBJ1-4; abundance: few; v_gene: TRBV7-9; d_gene: TRBD1; CDR3nt: TGTGCCAGCAGCCAATGGACAGGGTTGCGCACTAATGAAAAACTGTTTTTT; CDR3aa: CASSQWTGLRTNEKLFF
j_gene: TRBJ2-5; abundance: NA; v_gene: TRBV6-2/TRBV6-3; d_gene: NA; CDR3nt: TGTGCCAGCAGTTATCCCGATCACGGAGAGACCCAGTACTTC; CDR3aa: CASSYPDHGETQYF
j_gene: TRBJ1-2; abundance: NA; v_gene: TRBV6-7; d_gene: TRBD1; CDR3nt: TGTGCCAGCAGTTACGCCGGGACAGGGGGCGACTATGGCTACACCTTC; CDR3aa: CASSYAGTGGDYGYTF
j_gene: TRBJ2-7; abundance: NA; v_gene: TRBV7-2; d_gene: NA; CDR3nt: TGTGCCAGCAGCGCCCGACTAGGCCCCAGCTCCTACGAGCAGTACTTC; CDR3aa: CASSARLGPSSYEQYF
j_gene: TRBJ2-1; abundance: NA; v_gene: TRBV28; d_gene: TRBD1; CDR3nt: TGTGCCAGCACTCAGGGACAGGGCAACAATGAGCAGTTCTTC; CDR3aa: CASTQGQGNNEQFF
j_gene: TRBJ2-1; abundance: NA; v_gene: TRBV29-1; d_gene: TRBD1; CDR3nt: TGCAGCGTTGCGGAACAGGGGGTCAATGAGCAGTTCTTC; CDR3aa: CSVAEQGVNEQFF
j_gene: TRBJ1-5; abundance: few; v_gene: TRBV4-2; d_gene: NA; CDR3nt: TGTGCCAGCAGCCAAGTCGTTGATCGGGTTTCGGCAAGGGGTCAGCCCCAGCATTTT; CDR3aa: CASSQVVDRVSARGQPQHF
j_gene: TRBJ2-7; abundance: once; v_gene: TRBV7-3; d_gene: NA; CDR3nt: TGTGCCAGCAGCTTAGGGGGGTTCGTGGACGAGCAGTACTTC; CDR3aa: CASSLGGFVDEQYF
j_gene: TRBJ2-7; abundance: few; v_gene: TRBV10-3; d_gene: NA; CDR3nt: TGTGCCATCAGTGAGAGTGAGTATCTCTACGAGCAGTACTTC; CDR3aa: CAISESEYLYEQYF
j_gene: TRBJ1-2; abundance: NA; v_gene: TRBV7-8; d_gene: NA; CDR3nt: TGTGCCAGCAGCCAACCCGGTCCTACAGGCTATGGCTACACCTTC; CDR3aa: CASSQPGPTGYGYTF
j_gene: TRBJ2-3; abundance: once; v_gene: TRBV24-1; d_gene: TRBD2; CDR3nt: TGTGCCACCAGTGAGCTAGCGGGGATAGTTACAGATACGCAGTATTTT; CDR3aa: CATSELAGIVTDTQYF
j_gene: TRBJ2-2; abundance: NA; v_gene: TRBV5-1; d_gene: TRBD2; CDR3nt: TGCGCCAGCAGCTTGGCGCTAGCGGGAGACACCGGGGAGCTGTTTTTT; CDR3aa: CASSLALAGDTGELFF
j_gene: TRBJ1-1; abundance: NA; v_gene: TRBV5-4; d_gene: NA; CDR3nt: TGTGCCAGCAGCAGGGGAGGGGGGATGAACACTGAAGCTTTCTTT; CDR3aa: CASSRGGGMNTEAFF
j_gene: TRBJ1-1; abundance: few; v_gene: TRBV7-8; d_gene: NA; CDR3nt: TGTGCCAGCAGCTTAGCGTTGAGACTAGAATACACTGAAGCTTTCTTT; CDR3aa: CASSLALRLEYTEAFF
j_gene: TRBJ1-1; abundance: NA; v_gene: TRBV29-1; d_gene: TRBD1; CDR3nt: TGCAGCGTTGACAGGGGGCGGACCACTGAAGCTTTCTTT; CDR3aa: CSVDRGRTTEAFF
j_gene: TRBJ2-7; abundance: few; v_gene: TRBV7-8; d_gene: NA; CDR3nt: TGTGCCAGCAGCTTAGCGGGACAACACTACGAGCAGTACTTC; CDR3aa: CASSLAGQHYEQYF
j_gene: TRBJ1-4; abundance: NA; v_gene: TRBV5-4; d_gene: NA; CDR3nt: TGTGCCAGCAGCTTTGGGGTGGGGACAATTGCAACTAATGAAAAACTGTTTTTT; CDR3aa: CASSFGVGTIATNEKLFF
j_gene: TRBJ1-2; abundance: NA; v_gene: TRBV28; d_gene: NA; CDR3nt: TGTGCCAGCAGTTTATACCAGTCCCGGGAAGGAAACTATGGCTACACCTTC; CDR3aa: CASSLYQSREGNYGYTF
j_gene: TRBJ2-2; abundance: NA; v_gene: TRBV5-1; d_gene: NA; CDR3nt: TGCGCCAGCAGCTTGGACGGGGGGCTTACCGGGGAGCTGTTTTTT; CDR3aa: CASSLDGGLTGELFF